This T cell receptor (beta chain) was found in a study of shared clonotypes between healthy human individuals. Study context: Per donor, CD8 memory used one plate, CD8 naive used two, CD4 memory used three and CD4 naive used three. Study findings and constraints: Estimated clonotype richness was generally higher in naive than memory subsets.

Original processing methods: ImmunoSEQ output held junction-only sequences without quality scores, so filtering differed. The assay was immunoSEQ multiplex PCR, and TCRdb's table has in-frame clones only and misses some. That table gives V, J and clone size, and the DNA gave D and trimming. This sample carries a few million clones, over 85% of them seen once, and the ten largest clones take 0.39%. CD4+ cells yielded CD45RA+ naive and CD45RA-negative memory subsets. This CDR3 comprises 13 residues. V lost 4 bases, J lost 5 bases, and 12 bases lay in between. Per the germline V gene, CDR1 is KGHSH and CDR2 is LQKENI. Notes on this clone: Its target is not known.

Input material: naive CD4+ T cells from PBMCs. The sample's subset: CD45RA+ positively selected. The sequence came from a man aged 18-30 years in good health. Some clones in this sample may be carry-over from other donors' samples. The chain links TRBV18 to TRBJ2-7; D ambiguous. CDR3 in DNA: TGTGCCAGCTCACGACTCCTGGGTGACGAGCAGTACTTC. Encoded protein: CASSRLLGDEQYF.